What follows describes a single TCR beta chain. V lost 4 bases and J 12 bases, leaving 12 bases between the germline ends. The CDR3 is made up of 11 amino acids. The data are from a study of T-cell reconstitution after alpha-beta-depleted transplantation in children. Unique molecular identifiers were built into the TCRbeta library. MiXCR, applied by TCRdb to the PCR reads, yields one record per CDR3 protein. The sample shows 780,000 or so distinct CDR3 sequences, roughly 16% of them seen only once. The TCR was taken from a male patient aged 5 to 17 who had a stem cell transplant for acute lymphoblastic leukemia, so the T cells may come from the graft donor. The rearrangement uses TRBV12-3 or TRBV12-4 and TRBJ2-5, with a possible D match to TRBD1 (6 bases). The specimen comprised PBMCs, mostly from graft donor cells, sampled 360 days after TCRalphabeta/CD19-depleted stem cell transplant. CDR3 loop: CASSSGQPEYF. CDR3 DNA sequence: TGTGCCAGCAGTTCCGGACAGCCGGAGTACTTC.